The TCR beta chain under discussion was sequenced for a study of control samples from healthy donors and cancer patients (dated by TCRdb to about 2020). As regards this clone: No cognate antigen has been identified for it. One base away there is no much larger clone; base qualities are not given.

The CDR3 sequence holds 13 residues, the cysteine and phenylalanine included. The read is trimmed to its CDR3 DNA, 39 bases read in frame from base 1. CDR1 is given as MNHEY and CDR2 as SVGAGI, both from the germline V gene. The V end gives up 7 bases and the J end 8 bases, leaving 8 bases in the junction not matched to a gene. Library creation used the immunoSEQ multiplex PCR assay. TCRdb's version of the immuneACCESS table is confined to in-frame rearrangements and falls short of the full clone set. An unresolved V gene accounts for under half of the shortfall where checked; the remainder is of unknown origin. The sample has under 85,000 clones on record, around 94% of them singletons. Around 6.4% of the sample goes to the ten largest clones.

The chain was built from TRBV6-5 and TRBJ1-3; 7 central nucleotides agree with TRBD1. Material for sequencing was blood. This TCR derives from a woman in her thirties or forties in good health. Here is the DNA: TGTGCCAGCATACAGACAGGGACGGACACCATATATTTT. Its translation reads: CASIQTGTDTIYF.